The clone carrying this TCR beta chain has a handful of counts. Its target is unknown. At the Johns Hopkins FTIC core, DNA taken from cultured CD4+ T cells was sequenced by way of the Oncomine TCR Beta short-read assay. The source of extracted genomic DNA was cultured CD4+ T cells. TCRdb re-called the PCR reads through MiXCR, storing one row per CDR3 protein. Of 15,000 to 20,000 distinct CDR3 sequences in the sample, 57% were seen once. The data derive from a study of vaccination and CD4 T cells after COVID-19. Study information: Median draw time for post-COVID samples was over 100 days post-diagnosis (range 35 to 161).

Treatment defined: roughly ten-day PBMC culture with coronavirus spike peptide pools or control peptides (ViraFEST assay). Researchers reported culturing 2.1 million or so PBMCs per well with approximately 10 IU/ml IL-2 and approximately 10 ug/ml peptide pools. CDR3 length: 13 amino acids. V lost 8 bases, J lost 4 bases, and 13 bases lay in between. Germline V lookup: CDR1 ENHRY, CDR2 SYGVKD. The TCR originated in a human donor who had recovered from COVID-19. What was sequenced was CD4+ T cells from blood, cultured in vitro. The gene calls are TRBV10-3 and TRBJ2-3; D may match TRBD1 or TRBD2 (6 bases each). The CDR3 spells CAIWKGGADTQYF. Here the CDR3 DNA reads TGTGCCATCTGGAAGGGGGGCGCAGATACGCAGTATTTT.